This T cell receptor (beta chain) originates from a study of T-cell reconstitution after alpha-beta-depleted transplantation in children. Study-wide results and limits: Newly generated T cells supplied most T-cell counts and diversity one year post-transplant. After transplant, high TCRbeta diversity at day 60 in some patients arose from surviving recipient T cells and thymic progenitors.

The CDR3 contains 16 residues. The V end was cut by 4 bases, the J end by 6 bases, with 20 bases between. The V gene's germline CDR1 is MDHEN and CDR2 SYDVKM. Construction of the TCRbeta library involved unique molecular identifiers. Each CDR3 protein is one row after TCRdb ran MiXCR on the PCR reads. The table includes more than 400,000 distinct CDR3 sequences, around two fifths detected once. About this clonotype: Its antigen is not known.

The rearrangement uses TRBV28 and TRBJ2-3; D possibly corresponds to TRBD2 (5 bases). The receptor comes from a girl aged 2-15 years with aplastic anemia, due to receive a stem cell transplant. Sequencing was performed on PBMCs, taken before TCRalphabeta/CD19-depleted stem cell transplant. DNA for the CDR3: TGTGCCAGCAGTTCCCGGGCCGGACCCGGCGGGGATACGCAGTATTTT. It encodes CASSSRAGPGGDTQYF.